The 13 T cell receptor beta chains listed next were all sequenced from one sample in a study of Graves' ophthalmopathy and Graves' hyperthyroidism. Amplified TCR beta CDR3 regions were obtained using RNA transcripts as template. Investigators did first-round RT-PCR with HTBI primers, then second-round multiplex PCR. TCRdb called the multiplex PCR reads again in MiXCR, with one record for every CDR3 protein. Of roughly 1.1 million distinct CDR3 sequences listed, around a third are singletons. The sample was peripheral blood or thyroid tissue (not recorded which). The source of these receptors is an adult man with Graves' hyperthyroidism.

CDR3 loop: CASRPTPDPGFETQYF. The CDR3 DNA reads TGTGCCAGCAGGCCAACTCCCGACCCAGGGTTTGAGACCCAGTACTTC. The genes are TRBV28 and TRBJ2-5, with a tentative D call TRBD1 (5 bases). The CDR3 totals 16 residues. V lost 6 bases and J 5 bases, leaving 22 bases between the germline ends. Germline CDR1 reads MDHEN; CDR2 reads SYDVKM.

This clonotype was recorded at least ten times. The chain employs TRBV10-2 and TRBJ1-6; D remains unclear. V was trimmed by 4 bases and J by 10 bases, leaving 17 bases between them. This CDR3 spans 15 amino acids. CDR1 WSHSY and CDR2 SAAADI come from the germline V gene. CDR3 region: CASSGGRVVSSPLHF. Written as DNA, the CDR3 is TGCGCCAGCAGTGGAGGGAGGGTAGTTTCATCACCCCTCCACTTT.

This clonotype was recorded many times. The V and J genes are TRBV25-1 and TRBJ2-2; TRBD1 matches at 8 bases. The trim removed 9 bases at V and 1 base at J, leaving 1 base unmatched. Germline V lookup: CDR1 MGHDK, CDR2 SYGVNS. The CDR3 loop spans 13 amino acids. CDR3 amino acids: CASGQGNTGELFF. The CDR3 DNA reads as TGTGCCAGTGGACAGGGGAACACCGGGGAGCTGTTTTTT.

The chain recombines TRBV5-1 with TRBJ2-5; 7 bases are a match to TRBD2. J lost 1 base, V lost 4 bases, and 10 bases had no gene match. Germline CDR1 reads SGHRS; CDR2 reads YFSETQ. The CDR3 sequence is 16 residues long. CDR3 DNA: TGCGCCAGCAGCCCCATGGGAGGGACCTTCCAAGAGACCCAGTACTTC. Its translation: CASSPMGGTFQETQYF. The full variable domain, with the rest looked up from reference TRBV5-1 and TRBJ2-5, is KAGVTQTPRYLIKTRGQQVTLSCSPISGHRSVSWYQQTPGQGLQFLFEYFSETQRNKGNFPGRFSGRQFSNSRSEMNVSTLELGDSALYLCASSPMGGTFQETQYFGPGTRLLVL.

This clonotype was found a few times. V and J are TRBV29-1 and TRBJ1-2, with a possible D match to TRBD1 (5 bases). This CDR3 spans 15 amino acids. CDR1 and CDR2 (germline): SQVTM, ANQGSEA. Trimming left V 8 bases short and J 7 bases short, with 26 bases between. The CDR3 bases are TGCAGCAGTGATTCCGGGGGAAGGAAGGCTGCTGGCTACACCTTC. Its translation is CSSDSGGRKAAGYTF.

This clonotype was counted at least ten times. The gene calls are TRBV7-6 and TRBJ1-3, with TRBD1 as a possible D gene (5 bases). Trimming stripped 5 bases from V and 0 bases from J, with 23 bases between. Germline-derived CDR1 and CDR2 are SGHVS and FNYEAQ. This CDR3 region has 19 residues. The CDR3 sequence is CASSPQADRPGGSGNTIYF. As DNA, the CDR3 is TGTGCCAGCAGCCCGCAGGCAGATAGACCTGGGGGCTCTGGAAACACCATATATTTT.

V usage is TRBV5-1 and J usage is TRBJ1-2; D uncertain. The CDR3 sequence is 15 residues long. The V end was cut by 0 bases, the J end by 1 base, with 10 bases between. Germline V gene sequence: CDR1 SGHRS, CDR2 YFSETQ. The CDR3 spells CASSLGSTSNYGYTF. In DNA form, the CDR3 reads TGCGCCAGCAGCTTGGGGAGTACGAGTAACTATGGCTACACCTTC.

The CDR3 DNA is TGTGCCAGCAATCTAGCGGGAGGGTCGTACTACGAGCAGTACTTC. Translated, it gives CASNLAGGSYYEQYF. The gene calls are TRBV7-2 and TRBJ2-7; 12 bases are a match to TRBD2. The CDR3 length is 15 residues. CDR1 SGHTA and CDR2 FQGNSA come from the germline V gene. Trimming at V came to 7 bases and at J to 3 bases, leaving 7 bases not matched to a gene.

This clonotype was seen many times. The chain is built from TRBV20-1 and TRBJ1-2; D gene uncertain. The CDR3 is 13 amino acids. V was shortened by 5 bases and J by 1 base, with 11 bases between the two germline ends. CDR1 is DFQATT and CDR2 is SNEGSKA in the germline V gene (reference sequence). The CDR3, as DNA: TGCAGTGCTCTCACCCGGGGTAACTATGGCTACACCTTC. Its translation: CSALTRGNYGYTF.

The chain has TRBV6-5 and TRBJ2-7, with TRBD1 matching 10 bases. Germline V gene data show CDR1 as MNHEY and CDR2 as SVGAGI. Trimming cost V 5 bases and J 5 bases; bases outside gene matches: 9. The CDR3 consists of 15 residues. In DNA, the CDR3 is TGTGCCAGCAGTAGCCGCCCGGGACAGGGGAACGAGCAGTACTTC. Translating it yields CASSSRPGQGNEQYF.

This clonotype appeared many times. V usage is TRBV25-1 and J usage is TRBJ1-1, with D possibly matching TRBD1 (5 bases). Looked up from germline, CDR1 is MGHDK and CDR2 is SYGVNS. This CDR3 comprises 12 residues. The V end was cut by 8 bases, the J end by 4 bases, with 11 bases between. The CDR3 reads CASGGRGTEAFF. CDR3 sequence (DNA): TGTGCCAGCGGGGGTCGGGGCACTGAAGCTTTCTTT.

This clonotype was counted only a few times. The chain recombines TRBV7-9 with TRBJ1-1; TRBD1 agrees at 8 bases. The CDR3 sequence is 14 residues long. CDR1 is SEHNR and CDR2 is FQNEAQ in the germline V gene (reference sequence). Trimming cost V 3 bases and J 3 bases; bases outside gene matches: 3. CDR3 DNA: TGTGCCAGCAGCTTCCAGGGGGCTGACACTGAAGCTTTCTTT. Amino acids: CASSFQGADTEAFF.

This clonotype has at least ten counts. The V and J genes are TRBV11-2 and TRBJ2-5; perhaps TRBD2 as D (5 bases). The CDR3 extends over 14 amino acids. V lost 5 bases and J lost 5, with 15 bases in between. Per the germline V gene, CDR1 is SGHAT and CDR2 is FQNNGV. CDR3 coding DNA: TGTGCCAGCAGCCCAACGGGGTCTCGGGAGACCCAGTACTTC. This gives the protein CASSPTGSRETQYF.